These 6 T cell receptor beta chains came from one sample sequenced in a study of somatic mutations in cytotoxic T cells in rheumatoid arthritis. Produced via immunoSEQ multiplex PCR; TCRdb's table is partial and in-frame only. Here the sample spans approximately 19,000 clones, 80% being singletons. The sequenced material came from CD8+ T cells sorted from blood. These receptor sequences come from an adult with rheumatoid arthritis.

This clone was found once. The rearrangement joins TRBV30 to TRBJ1-5; 11 bases line up with TRBD1. The germline gives CDR1 GTSNPN, CDR2 SVGIG (reference sequence). V was pared by 4 bases and J by 5 bases, with 4 bases of the junction left unmatched. CDR3 length: 14 amino acids. The CDR3 here is CAWTDRGLYQPQHF. CDR3 DNA: TGTGCCTGGACGGACAGGGGGCTTTATCAGCCCCAGCATTTT. The variable domain in full, with the rest retrieved from reference TRBV30 and TRBJ1-5, is SQTIHQWPATLVQPVGSPLSLECTVEGTSNPNLYWYRQAAGRGLQLLFYSVGIGQISSEVPQNLSASRPQDRQFILSSKKLLLSDSGFYLCAWTDRGLYQPQHFGDGTRLSIL.

The rearrangement joins TRBV7-9 to TRBJ1-1, with 9 bases identical to TRBD1. The junction had 11 bases not matched to a gene; V was cut back by 5 bases and J by 1 base. This CDR3 is 17 amino acids long. Germline CDR1 reads SEHNR; CDR2 reads FQNEAQ (reference sequence). This CDR3 is CASSPDLTGGRNTEAFF. The CDR3, as DNA: TGTGCCAGCAGCCCAGACCTAACAGGGGGCAGGAACACTGAAGCTTTCTTT.

The DNA for the CDR3 is TGTGCCAGCAGCCTGAACAGGTTGGGGCAGCCCCAGCATTTT. Translation: CASSLNRLGQPQHF. The rearrangement uses TRBV7-2 and TRBJ1-5, with a weak D call TRBD1 (5 bases). V was clipped by 5 bases and J by 7 bases, with 15 bases between them. Germline V gene data show CDR1 as SGHTA and CDR2 as FQGNSA. This CDR3 spans 14 amino acids.

This clone showed up just a few times. This rearrangement joins TRBV7-9 to TRBJ1-2, with 8 bases lining up with TRBD1. Germline CDR1 SEHNR, CDR2 FQNEAQ (reference sequence). After removal of 5 bases from V and 4 bases from J, the junction contained 6 bases not matched to a gene. This CDR3 has 14 residues. In DNA form, the CDR3 reads TGTGCCAGCAGCGCGGACAGGGCAGGCTATGGCTACACCTTC. The encoded protein is CASSADRAGYGYTF.

This sequence joins TRBV28 and TRBJ2-7; D not resolved. This CDR3 has 16 residues. Germline values: CDR1 MDHEN, CDR2 SYDVKM. V was trimmed by 3 bases and J by 3 bases, leaving 18 bases between them. The CDR3, as DNA: TGTGCCAGCAGTTTGGGGTGGGTGGTGGTAGGCTACGAGCAGTACTTC. Its protein product is CASSLGWVVVGYEQYF.

This chain links TRBV10-1 with TRBJ1-5; D is perhaps TRBD1 (6 bases). Trimming shortened V by 9 bases and J by 6 bases, and 15 bases separated the two germline ends. Germline V gives CDR1 WNHNN, CDR2 SYGVQD (reference sequence). This CDR3 is built from 13 residues. The CDR3 bases are TGCGCCAGATGGCAGGACAGTCGTCAGCCCCAGCATTTT. The encoded protein is CARWQDSRQPQHF.